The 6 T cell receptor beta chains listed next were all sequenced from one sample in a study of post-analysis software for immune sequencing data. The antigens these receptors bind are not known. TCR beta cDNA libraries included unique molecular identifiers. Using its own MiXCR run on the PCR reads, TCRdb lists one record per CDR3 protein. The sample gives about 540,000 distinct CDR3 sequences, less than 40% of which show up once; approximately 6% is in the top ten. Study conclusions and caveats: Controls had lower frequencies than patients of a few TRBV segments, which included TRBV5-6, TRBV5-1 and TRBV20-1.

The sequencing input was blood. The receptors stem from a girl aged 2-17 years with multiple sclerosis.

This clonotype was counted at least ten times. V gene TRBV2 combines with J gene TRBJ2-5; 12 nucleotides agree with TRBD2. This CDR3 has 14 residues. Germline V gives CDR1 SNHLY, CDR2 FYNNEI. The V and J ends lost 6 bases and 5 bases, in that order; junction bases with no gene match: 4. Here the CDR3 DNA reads TGTGCCAGCAGCTCCGGGACTAGCGGGGAGACCCAGTACTTC. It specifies CASSSGTSGETQYF. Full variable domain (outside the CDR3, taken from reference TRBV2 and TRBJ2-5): EPEVTQTPSHQVTQMGQEVILRCVPISNHLYFYWYRQILGQKVEFLVSFYNNEISEKSEIFDDQFSVERPDGSNFTLKIRSTKLEDSAMYFCASSSGTSGETQYFGPGTRLLVL.

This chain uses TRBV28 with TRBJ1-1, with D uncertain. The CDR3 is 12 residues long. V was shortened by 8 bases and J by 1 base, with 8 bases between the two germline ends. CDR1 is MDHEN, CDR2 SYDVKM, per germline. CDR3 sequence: CASGTPNTEAFF. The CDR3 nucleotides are TGTGCCAGCGGTACCCCGAACACTGAAGCTTTCTTT.

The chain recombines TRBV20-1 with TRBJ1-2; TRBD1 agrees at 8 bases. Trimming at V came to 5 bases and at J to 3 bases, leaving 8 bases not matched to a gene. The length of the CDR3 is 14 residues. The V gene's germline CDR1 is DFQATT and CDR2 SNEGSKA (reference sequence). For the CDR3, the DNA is TGCAGTGCTCAAACCGGGACAGGAGACTATGGCTACACCTTC. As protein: CSAQTGTGDYGYTF.

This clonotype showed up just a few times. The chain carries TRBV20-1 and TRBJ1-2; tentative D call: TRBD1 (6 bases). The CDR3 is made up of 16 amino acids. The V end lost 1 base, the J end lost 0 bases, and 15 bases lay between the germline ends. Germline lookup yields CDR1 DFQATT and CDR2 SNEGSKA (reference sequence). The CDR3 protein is CSARVPSGAANYGYTF. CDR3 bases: TGCAGTGCTAGAGTTCCGTCAGGGGCCGCTAACTATGGCTACACCTTC.

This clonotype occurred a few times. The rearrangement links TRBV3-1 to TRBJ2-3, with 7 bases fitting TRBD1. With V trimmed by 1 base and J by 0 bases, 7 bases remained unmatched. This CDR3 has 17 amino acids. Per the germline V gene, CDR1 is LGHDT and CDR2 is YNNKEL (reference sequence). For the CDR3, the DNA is TGTGCCAGCAGCCAAGCTTGGGACAGCGCTAGCACAGATACGCAGTATTTT. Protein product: CASSQAWDSASTDTQYF.

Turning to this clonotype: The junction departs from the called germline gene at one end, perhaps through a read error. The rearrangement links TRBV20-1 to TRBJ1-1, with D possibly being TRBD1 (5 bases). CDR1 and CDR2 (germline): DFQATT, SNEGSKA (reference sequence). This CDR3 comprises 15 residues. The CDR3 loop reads CSARDSGRVKTEAFF. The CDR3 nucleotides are TGCAGTGCTAGGGATTCAGGGAGGGTGAAGACTGAAGCTTTCTTT.